This TCR beta chain was recovered during a study of T-cell memory formation after mild COVID-19. Study summary: There were largely donor-specific TCR clusters. Study-level findings and limits: Mainly CM and EM harbored the contracting CD4+ clones; mainly EMRA harbored the CD8+ ones.

In the case of this clonotype: The antigen remains undetermined.

TCRdb recomputed calls from the 5' RACE reads with MiXCR, one row per CDR3 protein. The sample has around 250,000 distinct CDR3 sequences; roughly a tenth are singletons. V lost 11 bases, J lost 0 bases, and 13 bases stayed unmatched. There are 16 residues in the CDR3. This TCR was sampled from a man aged 18 to 29 who had mild COVID-19 (a few samples of this study predate the infection). Cell type and time point are not known. The chain employs TRBV12-3 or TRBV12-4 and TRBJ2-1, with 7 bases fitting TRBD1. Sequencing was carried out using PBMCs or a T cell subset sorted from them (not recorded which). The CDR3, as DNA: TGTGCCCAAGGGGGCAGCTTGATAAGCTCCTACAATGAGCAGTTCTTC. This encodes CAQGGSLISSYNEQFF.